These T cell receptor beta chains were read from a single sample in a study of blood T cells in healthy people across ages. One entry per CDR3 protein results from TCRdb running MiXCR on the 5' RACE reads. The sample lists 1,500,000 or so distinct CDR3 sequences, less than 45% occurring once. Sequencing was carried out using blood. These receptors were obtained from a woman between 18 and 29 years old in good health. Both conserved end residues are part of each CDR3. A D gene is named only where the DNA matches it firmly. The size entry is marked missing in some rows and otherwise reads once, few, many or a size class.

j_gene	abundance	v_gene	d_gene	CDR3nt	CDR3aa
TRBJ1-2	.	TRBV5-5	.	TGTGCCAGCAGCTTGGCTCAGGGGTTGGCTTCTGGCTACACCTTC	CASSLAQGLASGYTF
TRBJ2-5	once	TRBV2	.	TGTGCCAGCGGCCGGCAACAAGAGACCCAGTACTTC	CASGRQQETQYF
TRBJ2-5	.	TRBV9	TRBD1	TGTGCCAGCAGCGTCAGCTCCCCTCTTGGACAGGTAGACACCCAGTACTTC	CASSVSSPLGQVDTQYF
TRBJ2-2	.	TRBV15	.	TGTGCCACCAGCCAAAGACGGCCCGGGGAGCTGTTTTTT	CATSQRRPGELFF
TRBJ2-3	.	TRBV2	.	TGTGCCAGCAATAAGGGGGGGCGCACAGATACGCAGTATTTT	CASNKGGRTDTQYF
TRBJ2-4	.	TRBV20-1	.	TGCAGGGCTAGAGATTGGGGCCCCCCTGGGGCCAAAAACATTCAGTACTTC	CRARDWGPPGAKNIQYF
TRBJ2-1	.	TRBV12-3/TRBV12-4	TRBD1	TGTGCCAGCAGTCAGAACGCTTTCGCAACAGGGGGCCTTCACAATGAGCAGTTCTTC	CASSQNAFATGGLHNEQFF
TRBJ1-5	.	TRBV6-5	TRBD1	TGTGCCAGCAGTAGGGGCTCGACAGGGAATCAGCCCCAGCATTTT	CASSRGSTGNQPQHF
TRBJ2-5	few	TRBV2	.	TGTGCCAGCAGTGAAGCGCACGTGGGCTGGGGTCAAGAGACCCAGTACTTC	CASSEAHVGWGQETQYF
TRBJ1-1	.	TRBV9	TRBD1	TGTGCCAGCAGCGCGACAGGGTGGAACACTGAAGCTTTCTTT	CASSATGWNTEAFF
TRBJ1-6	few	TRBV6-6	.	TGTGCCAGCAACTATAATTCACCCCTCCACTTT	CASNYNSPLHF
TRBJ2-2	.	TRBV7-9	.	TGTGCCAGCAGCTTAGATCGGCTGAGACAGCCGACGGCCGGGGAGCTGTTTTTT	CASSLDRLRQPTAGELFF
TRBJ2-2	few	TRBV5-1	.	TGCGCCAGCAGCTTGGCCCAGAGGGAGCTGTTTTTT	CASSLAQRELFF
TRBJ2-2	.	TRBV7-3	.	TGTGCCAGCAGCCCTACGACCCCCGGGGAGCTGTTTTTT	CASSPTTPGELFF
TRBJ2-1	few	TRBV7-6	TRBD2	TGTGCCAGCAGCTTAGCAGGACTAGCGGTCCTAGGCGATGAGCAGTTCTTC	CASSLAGLAVLGDEQFF
TRBJ2-1	.	TRBV12-5	.	TGTGCTAGTGGTTTGTCTTCCGGAGATGAGCAGTTCTTC	CASGLSSGDEQFF
TRBJ2-7	few	TRBV29-1	TRBD1	TGCAGCGTGGGCAGGGGGCTCACCTACGAGCAGTACTTC	CSVGRGLTYEQYF
TRBJ2-3	.	TRBV9	.	TGTGCCAGCAGCCCCGGGGGACCCATAACAGATACGCAGTATTTT	CASSPGGPITDTQYF
TRBJ1-5	.	TRBV27	.	TGTGCCAGCGGCGTCAATCAGCCCCAGCATTTT	CASGVNQPQHF
TRBJ1-1	.	TRBV6-5	TRBD1	TGTGCCAGCAGCCTACTACAGGGGAGCGGAAACACTGAAGCTTTCTTT	CASSLLQGSGNTEAFF
TRBJ2-7	.	TRBV13	.	TGTGCCAGCAGCTCTCCACAAACCTACGAGCAGTACTTC	CASSSPQTYEQYF
TRBJ2-1	few	TRBV30	.	TGTGCCTGGACCCGGGGACTCTGGAATGAGCAGTTCTTC	CAWTRGLWNEQFF
TRBJ1-2	.	TRBV5-1	.	TGCGCCAGCAGCTTGGATGCGGAAGGCTACACCTTC	CASSLDAEGYTF